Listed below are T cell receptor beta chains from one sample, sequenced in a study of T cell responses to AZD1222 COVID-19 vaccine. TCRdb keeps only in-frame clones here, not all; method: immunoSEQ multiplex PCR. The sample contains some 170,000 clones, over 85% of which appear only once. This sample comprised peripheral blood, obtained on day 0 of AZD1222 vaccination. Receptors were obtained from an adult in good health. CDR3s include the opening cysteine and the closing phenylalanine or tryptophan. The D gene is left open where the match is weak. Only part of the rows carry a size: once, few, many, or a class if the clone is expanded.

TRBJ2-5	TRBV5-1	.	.	CASSLGSAKSYQETQYF	TGCGCCAGCAGCTTGGGTTCGGCCAAATCGTACCAAGAGACCCAGTACTTC
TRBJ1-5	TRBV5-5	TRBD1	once	CASSVGQGLNQPQHF	TGTGCCAGCAGCGTGGGACAGGGGTTGAATCAGCCCCAGCATTTT
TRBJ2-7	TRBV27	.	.	CASSLLARSYEQYF	TGTGCCAGCAGTTTACTAGCGCGTTCCTACGAGCAGTACTTC
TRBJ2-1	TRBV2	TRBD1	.	CASRQDRGNPYNEQFF	TGTGCCAGCAGACAGGACAGGGGCAACCCATACAATGAGCAGTTCTTC
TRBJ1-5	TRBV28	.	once	CASIQTGRVNQPQHF	TGTGCCAGCATCCAGACGGGGAGGGTCAATCAGCCCCAGCATTTT
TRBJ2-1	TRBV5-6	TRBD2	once	CASSLMAGGRYNEQFF	TGTGCCAGCAGCTTGATGGCGGGAGGCCGTTACAATGAGCAGTTCTTC
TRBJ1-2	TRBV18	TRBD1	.	CASSPDRGNRDGYTF	TGTGCCAGCTCACCGGACAGGGGAAATCGGGATGGCTACACCTTC
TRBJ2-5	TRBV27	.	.	CASRPVGSETQYF	TGTGCCAGCAGGCCAGTGGGTTCGGAGACCCAGTACTTC
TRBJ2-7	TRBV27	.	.	CASSWDSSYEQYF	TGTGCCAGCAGTTGGGACTCTTCCTACGAGCAGTACTTC
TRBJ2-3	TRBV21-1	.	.	CASSKVKREGPDTQYF	TGTGCCAGCAGCAAAGTAAAGCGGGAGGGCCCAGATACGCAGTATTTT
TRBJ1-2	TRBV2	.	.	CASSPTGLGGYTF	TGTGCCAGCAGTCCAACAGGGTTGGGCGGCTACACCTTC
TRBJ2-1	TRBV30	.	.	CAWSARPGIYNEQFF	TGTGCCTGGAGTGCTCGCCCTGGGATCTACAATGAGCAGTTCTTC
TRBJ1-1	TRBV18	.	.	CASSLAQIQNTEAFF	TGTGCCAGCTCACTGGCGCAGATTCAGAACACTGAAGCTTTCTTT
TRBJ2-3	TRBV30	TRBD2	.	CAWSTPTPSGNTDTQYF	TGTGCCTGGAGTACTCCTACCCCTAGCGGGAACACAGATACGCAGTATTTT
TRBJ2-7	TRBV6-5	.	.	CASVNRVRYEQYF	TGTGCCAGCGTGAACAGGGTTAGATACGAGCAGTACTTC
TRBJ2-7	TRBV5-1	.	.	CASSFVRGYEQYF	TGCGCCAGCAGCTTCGTAAGGGGCTACGAGCAGTACTTC
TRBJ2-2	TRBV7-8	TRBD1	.	CASSLMWGTGDTGELFF	TGTGCCAGCAGCCTCATGTGGGGGACAGGAGACACCGGGGAGCTGTTTTTT
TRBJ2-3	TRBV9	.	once	CASSPLGTGITDTQYF	TGTGCCAGCAGCCCACTTGGGACTGGAATCACAGATACGCAGTATTTT
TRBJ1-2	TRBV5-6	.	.	CASSKDEVRGTF	TGTGCCAGCAGCAAGGACGAGGTTCGTGGCACCTTC
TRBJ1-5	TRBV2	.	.	CASSGGRIQPQHF	TGTGCCAGCAGTGGGGGGCGAATTCAGCCCCAGCATTTT
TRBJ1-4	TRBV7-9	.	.	CASSYTSNEKLFF	TGTGCCAGCAGCTACACGTCGAACGAAAAACTGTTTTTT
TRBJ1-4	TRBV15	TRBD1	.	CATSTGGLGEKLFF	TGTGCCACCAGCACAGGGGGCTTGGGTGAAAAACTGTTTTTT
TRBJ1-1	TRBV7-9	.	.	CASSLEGNTEAFF	TGTGCCAGCAGCTTAGAAGGTAACACTGAAGCTTTCTTT
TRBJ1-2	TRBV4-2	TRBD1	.	CASSQDFPGQGAYGYTF	TGTGCCAGCAGCCAAGACTTTCCGGGACAGGGGGCCTATGGCTACACCTTC
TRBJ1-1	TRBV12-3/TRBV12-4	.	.	CASSLKSDTEAFF	TGTGCCAGCAGTTTGAAGAGTGATACTGAAGCTTTCTTT
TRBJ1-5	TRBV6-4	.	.	CASSDYDGQPQHF	TGTGCCAGCAGTGATTACGACGGTCAGCCCCAGCATTTT
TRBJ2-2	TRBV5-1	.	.	CASSLMTGVHPFELFF	TGCGCCAGCAGCTTGATGACCGGAGTCCATCCCTTTGAGCTGTTTTTT
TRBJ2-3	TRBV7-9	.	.	CASSLAEGDADTQYF	TGTGCCAGCAGCTTAGCCGAGGGGGACGCAGATACGCAGTATTTT
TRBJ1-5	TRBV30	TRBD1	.	CAWSAEGAASNQPQHF	TGTGCCTGGAGTGCGGAGGGGGCGGCTAGCAATCAGCCCCAGCATTTT
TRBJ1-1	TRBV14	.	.	CASSQPLAGPPEAFF	TGTGCCAGCAGCCAACCGCTGGCGGGACCCCCCGAAGCTTTCTTT
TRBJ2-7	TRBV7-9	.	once	CASSYEGRQQYF	TGTGCCAGCAGCTACGAGGGCAGGCAGCAGTACTTC
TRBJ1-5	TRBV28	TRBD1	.	CASSSRTGNSFKPIQPQHF	TGTGCCAGCAGTTCCCGGACAGGAAACTCTTTTAAGCCCATTCAGCCCCAGCATTTT
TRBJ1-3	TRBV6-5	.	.	CASSSANTIYF	TGTGCCAGCAGTTCGGCAAACACCATATATTTT
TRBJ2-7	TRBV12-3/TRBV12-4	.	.	CASSRQTVYEQYF	TGTGCCAGCAGTCGACAGACCGTCTACGAGCAGTACTTC
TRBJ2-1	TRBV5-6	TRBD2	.	CASSPGLARGEQFF	TGTGCCAGCAGCCCGGGACTAGCCCGAGGTGAGCAGTTCTTC
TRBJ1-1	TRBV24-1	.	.	CATSGPYGSEAFF	TGTGCCACCAGCGGACCTTATGGGTCTGAAGCTTTCTTT
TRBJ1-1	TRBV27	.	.	CASSFPGNTEAFF	TGTGCCAGCAGTTTTCCGGGGAACACTGAAGCTTTCTTT
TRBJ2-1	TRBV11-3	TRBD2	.	CASSSQTSGRFNEQFF	TGTGCCAGCAGCTCACAGACTAGCGGGAGATTCAATGAGCAGTTCTTC
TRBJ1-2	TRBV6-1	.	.	CASSEVPGFSLVYTF	TGTGCCAGCAGTGAAGTGCCGGGCTTTAGCCTTGTCTACACCTTC
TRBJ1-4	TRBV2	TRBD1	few	CASSEDRVVEKLFF	TGTGCCAGCAGCGAGGACAGGGTAGTTGAAAAACTGTTTTTT
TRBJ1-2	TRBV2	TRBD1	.	CASRGVQGSGYGYTF	TGTGCCAGCAGGGGGGTACAGGGGTCGGGGTATGGCTACACCTTC
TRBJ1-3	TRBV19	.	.	CASSIGPTSGNTIYF	TGTGCCAGTAGTATAGGGCCAACATCTGGAAACACCATATATTTT
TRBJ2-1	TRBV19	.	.	CASSTGINAPNEQFF	TGTGCCAGTAGTACCGGGATCAACGCCCCAAATGAGCAGTTCTTC
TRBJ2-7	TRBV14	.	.	CASSPITSYEQYF	TGTGCCAGCAGCCCAATAACGTCCTACGAGCAGTACTTC
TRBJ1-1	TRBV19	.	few	CASSPDGMNTEAFF	TGTGCCAGTAGTCCTGACGGTATGAACACTGAAGCTTTCTTT
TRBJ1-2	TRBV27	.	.	CASSFQGGGYTF	TGTGCCAGCAGTTTTCAGGGTGGAGGCTACACCTTC
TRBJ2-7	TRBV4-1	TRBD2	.	CASSQRGASGKDEQYF	TGCGCCAGCAGCCAGCGAGGGGCTAGCGGGAAAGACGAGCAGTACTTC
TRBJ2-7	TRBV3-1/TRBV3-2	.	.	CASSQGGGRLGVEQYF	TGTGCCAGCAGCCAAGGGGGGGGCAGGTTAGGAGTCGAGCAGTACTTC
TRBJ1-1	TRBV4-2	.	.	CASSQDLNTEAFF	TGTGCCAGCAGCCAAGATCTGAACACTGAAGCTTTCTTT
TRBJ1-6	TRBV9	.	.	CASSVAGDDSPLHF	TGTGCCAGCAGCGTAGCAGGGGACGATTCACCCCTCCACTTT
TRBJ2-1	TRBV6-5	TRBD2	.	CASSYSRGLAFGEQFF	TGTGCCAGCAGTTACTCGAGGGGACTAGCATTTGGTGAGCAGTTCTTC
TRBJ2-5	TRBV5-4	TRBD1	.	CASSGAQGEETQYF	TGTGCCAGCAGCGGGGCTCAGGGGGAAGAGACCCAGTACTTC
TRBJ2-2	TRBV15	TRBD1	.	CATSRDFGQVFGELFF	TGTGCCACCAGCAGAGATTTCGGACAGGTGTTCGGGGAGCTGTTTTTT
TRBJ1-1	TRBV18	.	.	CASSAGVAEAFF	TGTGCCAGCTCCGCAGGGGTAGCTGAAGCTTTCTTT
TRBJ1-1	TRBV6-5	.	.	CASSYRQGSPSEAFF	TGTGCCAGCAGTTACAGGCAGGGGTCCCCGTCTGAAGCTTTCTTT